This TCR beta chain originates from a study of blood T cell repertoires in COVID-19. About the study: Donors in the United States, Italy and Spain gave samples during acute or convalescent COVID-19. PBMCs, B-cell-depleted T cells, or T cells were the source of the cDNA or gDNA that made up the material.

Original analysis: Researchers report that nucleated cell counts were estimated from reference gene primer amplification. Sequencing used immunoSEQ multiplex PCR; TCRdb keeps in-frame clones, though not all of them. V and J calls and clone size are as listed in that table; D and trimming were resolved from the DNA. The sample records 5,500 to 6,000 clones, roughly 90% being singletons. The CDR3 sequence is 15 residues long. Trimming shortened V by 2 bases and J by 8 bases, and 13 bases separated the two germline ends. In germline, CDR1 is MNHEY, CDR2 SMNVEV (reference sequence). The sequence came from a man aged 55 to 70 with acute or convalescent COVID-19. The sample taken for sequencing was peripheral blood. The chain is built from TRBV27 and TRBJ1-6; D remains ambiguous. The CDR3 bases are TGTGCCAGCAGTTTACGTGAGGGTTGGGATTCACCCCTCCACTTT. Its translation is CASSLREGWDSPLHF.